Given below is one T cell receptor (beta chain) in context. This clonotype has a count of ten or more. Its specific antigen is unknown. Within one base of it there is no much larger clone, and no base qualities were kept. This sample was included in a study of human T cells and chemical hapten exposure (dated by TCRdb to the early 2020s). About the investigation overall: Libraries were pooled for sequencing, and per-sample TCR yields varied mainly because of small differences in library volumes within the pool. This study followed changes in the peripheral blood TCR repertoire in vivo during primary and secondary sensitization of alopecia patients to the hapten diphenylcyclopropenone (DPC). From each blood RNA sample, both TCR alpha and TCR beta chains were sequenced.

The paper's findings and limits, for the study overall: Repeated subsampling changed both the strength of the expansion versus patch-test correlation and the threshold at which that correlation became significant. The number of TCRs above 1 in 1000 frequency did not change with DPC sensitization; there was no evidence of global repertoire structure alterations.

Library method: RACE. Sequenced on a NextSeq 500. During library preparation, unique molecular identifiers were attached to individual cDNA molecules so that TCRs could be counted in a quantitative, reproducible way. Processing in the source paper ran as follows. A median of roughly 99,000 TCRs per sample was observed, with a range of roughly 20,000 to 750,000. V, J and CDR3 annotation of the TCR reads was performed with the Decombinator software suite. For the PS versus PT1 abundance plots, all samples were subsampled to the same number of TCRs (28,000). Expanded TCRs were defined as absent before sensitization and observed at least eight times at the 2-week time point. TCRdb cleaned the public reads at Q25 with fastp, built clones with MiXCR and kept in-frame beta chains. A single entry per CDR3 protein holds the most common genes and DNA from its merged rows. The V and J calls were not made by the authors but by TCRdb's processing. In this sample the table shows some 90,000 distinct CDR3 sequences, about 8.8% of which occur a single time. 2.5% to 3% of the sample is in the top ten clones.

From the germline V gene, CDR1 is SNHLY and CDR2 is FYNNEI. From the cysteine through the phenylalanine, the CDR3 covers 14 amino acids. This entry keeps only the CDR3 DNA: 42 bases, framed from base 1. V is clipped by 7 bases and J by 5 bases, and the sequence between their germline boundaries is 14 bases long. This specimen's time point label, interpreted: healthy volunteer bleed at 2 weeks. Total RNA was isolated from unfractionated whole blood collected in Tempus Blood RNA tubes. Roughly five healthy volunteers were used as TCR sequencing controls and were bled at day 0, 2 weeks and 6 weeks. Recombination joined TRBV2 with TRBJ1-4; the D gene cannot be named for sure. The source of this sequence is a female donor in good health. Some clones in this sample may be carry-over from other donors' samples. Sequenced sample: whole blood. CDR3 region: CASIRRQANEKLFF. Read as DNA, the sequence is TGTGCCAGCATACGTAGGCAGGCAAATGAAAAACTGTTTTTT. Full variable domain (CDR3 extended with the reference TRBV2 and TRBJ1-4 proteins): EPEVTQTPSHQVTQMGQEVILRCVPISNHLYFYWYRQILGQKVEFLVSFYNNEISEKSEIFDDQFSVERPDGSNFTLKIRSTKLEDSAMYFCASIRRQANEKLFFGSGTQLSVL.